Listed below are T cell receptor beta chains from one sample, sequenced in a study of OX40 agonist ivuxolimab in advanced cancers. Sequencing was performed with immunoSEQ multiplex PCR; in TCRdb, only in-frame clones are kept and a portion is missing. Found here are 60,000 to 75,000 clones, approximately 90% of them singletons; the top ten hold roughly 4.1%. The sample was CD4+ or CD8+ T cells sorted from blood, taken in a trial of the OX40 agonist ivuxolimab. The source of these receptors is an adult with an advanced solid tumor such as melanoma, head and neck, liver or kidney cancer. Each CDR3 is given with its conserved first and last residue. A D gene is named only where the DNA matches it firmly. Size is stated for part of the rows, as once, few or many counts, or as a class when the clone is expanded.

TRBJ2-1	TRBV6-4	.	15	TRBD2	TGTGCCAGCAAAGAACTAGCGGGAGATGTCGGTGAGCAGTTCTTC	CASKELAGDVGEQFF
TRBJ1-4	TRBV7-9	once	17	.	TGTGCCAGCAGCCCCGTGAAGGGTACACCCACTAATGAAAAACTGTTTTTT	CASSPVKGTPTNEKLFF
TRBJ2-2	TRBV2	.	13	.	TGTGCCAGCATGGGGCCGAACACCGGGGAGCTGTTTTTT	CASMGPNTGELFF
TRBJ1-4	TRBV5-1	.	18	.	TGCGCCAGCAGCTTGGGCCGCGGAACAGGGACAACTAATGAAAAACTGTTTTTT	CASSLGRGTGTTNEKLFF
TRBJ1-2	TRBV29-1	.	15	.	TGCAGCGCCGTAGGTTTCGGCCCGTACGCTAGGGGCTACACCTTC	CSAVGFGPYARGYTF
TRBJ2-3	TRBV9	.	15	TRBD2	TGTGCCAGCAGCGATACTAGCGGGAGCACAGATACGCAGTATTTT	CASSDTSGSTDTQYF
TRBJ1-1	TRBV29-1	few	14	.	TGCAGCGTTGCGTCGACAGTAATGAACACTGAAGCTTTCTTT	CSVASTVMNTEAFF
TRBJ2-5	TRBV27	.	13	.	TGTGCCAGCAGATTGCTCGAGGCGGAGACCCAGTACTTC	CASRLLEAETQYF
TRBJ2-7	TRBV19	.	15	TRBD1	TGTGCCAGTAGTATGTTGGCAGGGGGTTCCTACGAGCAGTACTTC	CASSMLAGGSYEQYF
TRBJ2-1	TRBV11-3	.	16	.	TGTGCCAGCAGCTCAGAAACTGGGTTCAAGTACAATGAGCAGTTCTTC	CASSSETGFKYNEQFF
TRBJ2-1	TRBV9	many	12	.	TGTGCCAGCAGCGTAGCCCCAAATGAGCAGTTCTTC	CASSVAPNEQFF
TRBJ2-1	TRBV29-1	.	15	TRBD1	TGCAGCGCCGGACAGGGGGCTACAACCTACAATGAGCAGTTCTTC	CSAGQGATTYNEQFF
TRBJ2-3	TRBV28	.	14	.	TGTGCCAGCATTAGGGGGACTCGGGGAGATACGCAGTATTTT	CASIRGTRGDTQYF
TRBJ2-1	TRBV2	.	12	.	TGTGCCAGCAGTGAGGCTTACAATGAGCAGTTCTTC	CASSEAYNEQFF
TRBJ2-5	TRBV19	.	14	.	TGTGCCAGTAGTATAGCCCCAGGGACGGGGACCCAGTACTTC	CASSIAPGTGTQYF
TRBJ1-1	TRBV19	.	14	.	TGTGCCAGTAGTATCTCCGAGGGGAACACTGAAGCTTTCTTT	CASSISEGNTEAFF
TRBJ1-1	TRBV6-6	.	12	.	TGTGCCAGCAGCCAAATGAACACTGAAGCTTTCTTT	CASSQMNTEAFF
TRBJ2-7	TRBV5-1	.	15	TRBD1	TGCGCCAGCAGCTTGGCCGGGACAGGGCTCTACGAGCAGTACTTC	CASSLAGTGLYEQYF
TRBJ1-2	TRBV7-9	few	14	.	TGTGCCAGCAGCCATCCAGGACACACCTATGGCTACACCTTC	CASSHPGHTYGYTF
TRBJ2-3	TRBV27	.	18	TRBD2	TGTGCCAGCAGTTTATCGAGGAGGCGGGAGGGTAGCACAGATACGCAGTATTTT	CASSLSRRREGSTDTQYF
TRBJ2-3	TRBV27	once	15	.	TGTGCCAGCAGTTTAGCTTACAGTAGCACAGATACGCAGTATTTT	CASSLAYSSTDTQYF
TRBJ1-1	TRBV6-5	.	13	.	TGTGCCAGCAGTTACACCAGGTTCACTGAAGCTTTCTTT	CASSYTRFTEAFF
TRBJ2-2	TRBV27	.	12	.	TGTGCCAGCAGTTTCGGGACCGGGGAGCTGTTTTTT	CASSFGTGELFF
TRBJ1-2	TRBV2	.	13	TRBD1	TGTGCCAGCCCGGGACAGGGGAACTATGGCTACACCTTC	CASPGQGNYGYTF
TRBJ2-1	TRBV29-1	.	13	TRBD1	TGCAGCGTTAGAGGGACAGCATACAATGAGCAGTTCTTC	CSVRGTAYNEQFF
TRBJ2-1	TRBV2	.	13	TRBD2	TGTGCCAGCAGTGGCCTAGCGGGGGGAGAGCAGTTCTTC	CASSGLAGGEQFF
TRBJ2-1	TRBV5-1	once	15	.	TGCGCCAGCAGCTTGGCCTCTAGCGAGTACAATGAGCAGTTCTTC	CASSLASSEYNEQFF
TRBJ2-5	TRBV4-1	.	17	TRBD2	TGCGCCAGCAGCCAAGCGGGACTAGCGGGAGGTGAAGAGACCCAGTACTTC	CASSQAGLAGGEETQYF
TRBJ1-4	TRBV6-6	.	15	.	TGTGCCAGCAGTTACGGTCCGGGATCTAATGAAAAACTGTTTTTT	CASSYGPGSNEKLFF
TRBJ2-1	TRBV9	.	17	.	TGTGCCAGCAGCGTAGAAGAGGCGGAAAGCTCCTACAATGAGCAGTTCTTC	CASSVEEAESSYNEQFF
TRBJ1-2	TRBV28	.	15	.	TGTGCCAGCAGTAAGTGGGCAGGGCCTAACTATGGCTACACCTTC	CASSKWAGPNYGYTF